The source of this TCR beta chain is a study of blood T cell repertoires in COVID-19. Profiled with immunoSEQ multiplex PCR; TCRdb holds only in-frame clones, not every one. Altogether about 210,000 clones are present, about 91% being singletons, with the ten largest covering 1% to 1.5%. CDR3 size: 13 residues. Trimming cost V 7 bases and J 6 bases; bases outside gene matches: 4. From germline, CDR1 is SNHLY and CDR2 FYNNEI. Sequenced: peripheral blood. The chain recombines TRBV2 with TRBJ2-2; 8 bases map to TRBD2. The TCR was taken from a man younger than 40 with acute or convalescent COVID-19. The CDR3 bases are TGTGCCAGCACCGAGACTAGCGCCGGGGAGCTGTTTTTT. Residues: CASTETSAGELFF.